A selection of T cell receptor beta chains follows, all from one sample in a study of blood T cell repertoires in COVID-19. The repertoire was sequenced with immunoSEQ multiplex PCR; TCRdb's copy has only in-frame clones and lacks some. This table holds 150,000 to 180,000 clones, around 83% found once. The specimen was peripheral blood. The receptors here all came from a woman in her sixties or seventies with COVID-19, enrolled during active disease. Both conserved end residues are part of each CDR3. Each record gives: clone size, D gene, J gene, V gene, CDR3 protein, CDR3 DNA. A D gene is named only where the DNA matches it firmly. Only part of the rows carry a size: once, few, many, or a class if the clone is expanded.

few	TRBD2	TRBJ2-7	TRBV6-4	CASSDWSSGYEQYF	TGTGCCAGCAGTGATTGGTCTAGCGGCTACGAGCAGTACTTC
NA	NA	TRBJ1-2	TRBV3-1/TRBV3-2	CASSQDGGKRGYTF	TGTGCCAGCAGCCAAGATGGAGGGAAACGAGGCTACACCTTC
NA	TRBD1	TRBJ1-2	TRBV6-5	CASSYRTGAYTF	TGTGCCAGCAGTTACCGGACAGGAGCTTACACCTTC
NA	NA	TRBJ1-3	TRBV6-6	CASRTGGFGNTIYF	TGTGCCAGCAGAACCGGGGGTTTTGGAAACACCATATATTTT
NA	TRBD1	TRBJ2-4	TRBV7-9	CASSLSGQGSGNIQYF	TGTGCCAGCAGCTTATCGGGACAGGGATCAGGAAACATTCAGTACTTC
NA	TRBD2	TRBJ2-7	TRBV7-2	CASSLAKGRDEQYF	TGTGCCAGCAGCTTAGCGAAAGGGAGGGACGAGCAGTACTTC
NA	TRBD1	TRBJ1-1	TRBV7-3	CASSYRATGGEAFF	TGTGCCAGCAGCTACAGGGCGACAGGGGGTGAAGCTTTCTTT
few	NA	TRBJ2-4	TRBV5-1	CASSLQGTIQYF	TGCGCCAGCAGCTTGCAGGGCACCATTCAGTACTTC
NA	TRBD1	TRBJ2-2	TRBV18	CASLRDSIFGELFF	TGTGCCAGCTTACGGGACAGTATCTTCGGGGAGCTGTTTTTT
NA	TRBD1	TRBJ1-1	TRBV7-9	CASTGPGQGGAFF	TGTGCCAGCACCGGTCCGGGACAGGGGGGAGCTTTCTTT
NA	NA	TRBJ1-2	TRBV9	CASSLTSGALYGYTF	TGTGCCAGCAGCTTAACAAGCGGGGCTCTCTATGGCTACACCTTC
NA	TRBD1	TRBJ2-5	TRBV5-1	CASSLVARGETQYF	TGCGCCAGCAGCTTGGTGGCCAGGGGGGAGACCCAGTACTTC
NA	NA	TRBJ1-2	TRBV12-5	CASGLYPGVNYGYTF	TGTGCTAGTGGTTTGTATCCGGGGGTGAACTATGGCTACACCTTC
NA	TRBD1	TRBJ1-2	TRBV6-5	CASTNSGQGAGGYTF	TGTGCCAGCACCAACTCGGGACAGGGGGCTGGCGGCTACACCTTC
NA	TRBD1	TRBJ1-4	TRBV10-2	CASSPGQGIEKLFF	TGCGCCAGCAGTCCGGGACAGGGGATTGAAAAACTGTTTTTT
NA	NA	TRBJ1-1	TRBV18	CASSPGEVFAEGTEAFF	TGTGCCAGCTCACCGGGGGAGGTGTTCGCGGAGGGCACTGAAGCTTTCTTT
NA	NA	TRBJ1-1	TRBV15	CATSSLGLMRGEAFF	TGTGCCACCAGCAGTTTGGGACTCATGAGGGGTGAAGCTTTCTTT
NA	TRBD2	TRBJ2-5	TRBV6-5	CASSPAGVTQYF	TGTGCCAGCAGTCCTGCGGGGGTGACCCAGTACTTC
NA	NA	TRBJ1-3	TRBV18	CASSPSSGNTIYF	TGTGCCAGCTCACCATCATCTGGAAACACCATATATTTT
NA	NA	TRBJ2-2	TRBV5-4	CASSTGNTGELFF	TGTGCCAGCAGCACAGGAAACACCGGGGAGCTGTTTTTT
few	TRBD2	TRBJ2-1	TRBV9	CASSASGASYNEQFF	TGTGCCAGCAGCGCCAGCGGGGCCTCCTACAATGAGCAGTTCTTC
once	TRBD1	TRBJ1-2	TRBV29-1	CSVDGQGIGGYTF	TGCAGCGTTGATGGACAGGGGATTGGTGGCTACACCTTC
NA	NA	TRBJ2-7	TRBV7-9	CASSLADSVEQYF	TGTGCCAGCAGCTTAGCGGACAGTGTCGAGCAGTACTTC
NA	NA	TRBJ2-7	TRBV4-1	CASSQGGPANEQYF	TGCGCCAGCAGCCAGGGAGGCCCCGCAAACGAGCAGTACTTC
NA	TRBD1	TRBJ1-2	TRBV28	CASSLAGGRGYTF	TGTGCCAGCAGTTTAGCAGGGGGCCGGGGCTACACCTTC
NA	NA	TRBJ1-4	TRBV7-8	CASSYPGVVTNEKLFF	TGTGCCAGCAGCTACCCGGGGGTTGTTACTAATGAAAAACTGTTTTTT
NA	NA	TRBJ1-3	TRBV3-1/TRBV3-2	CASSFRTLRGNTIYF	TGTGCCAGCAGCTTCCGGACACTGCGGGGAAACACCATATATTTT
NA	NA	TRBJ2-7	TRBV28	CASSTPSYEQYF	TGTGCCAGCAGTACTCCATCCTACGAGCAGTACTTC
NA	NA	TRBJ2-3	TRBV12-3/TRBV12-4	CAIRGTDMQYF	TGTGCGATAAGGGGCACAGATATGCAGTATTTT
NA	NA	TRBJ2-1	TRBV10-3	CAHQGTPGEQGSLNEQFF	TGTGCCCATCAGGGGACCCCCGGTGAACAGGGATCACTCAATGAGCAGTTCTTC
NA	NA	TRBJ2-6	TRBV19	CASSTTGSGANVLTF	TGTGCCAGTAGTACAACCGGCTCTGGGGCCAACGTCCTGACTTTC
NA	TRBD1	TRBJ2-3	TRBV10-2	CASRQGKFLSSTDTQYF	TGCGCCAGCAGACAGGGGAAATTTTTATCTAGCACAGATACGCAGTATTTT
NA	TRBD1	TRBJ2-1	TRBV18	CASSPQGAALNEQFF	TGTGCCAGCTCACCACAGGGGGCAGCCCTTAATGAGCAGTTCTTC
NA	NA	TRBJ2-3	TRBV10-1	CASSAAGRPTDTQYF	TGCGCCAGCAGTGCGGCGGGAAGGCCCACAGATACGCAGTATTTT
NA	TRBD2	TRBJ2-1	TRBV10-1	CASSDLGLAGGNEQFF	TGCGCCAGCAGTGACCTCGGGCTAGCGGGAGGCAATGAGCAGTTCTTC
NA	NA	TRBJ1-5	TRBV5-6	CASSLGSADARGNQPQHF	TGTGCCAGCAGCTTGGGTAGTGCGGATGCGCGTGGCAATCAGCCCCAGCATTTT
once	NA	TRBJ1-6	TRBV7-2	CASSLAIGGSSYNSPLHF	TGTGCCAGCAGCTTAGCGATAGGGGGAAGCTCCTATAATTCACCCCTCCACTTT
NA	NA	TRBJ1-2	TRBV4-1	CASSQVLRVTLQGLSYGYTF	TGCGCCAGCAGCCAAGTGCTAAGGGTCACTCTCCAGGGACTATCCTATGGCTACACCTTC
NA	NA	TRBJ2-2	TRBV11-2	CASSLERAGELFF	TGTGCCAGCAGCTTAGAACGGGCCGGGGAGCTGTTTTTT
NA	TRBD2	TRBJ2-5	TRBV3-1/TRBV3-2	CASSQDRGAGVGETQYF	TGTGCCAGCAGCCAAGATCGAGGAGCGGGAGTAGGGGAGACCCAGTACTTC
NA	TRBD2	TRBJ2-5	TRBV7-8	CASSLVSGRAETQYF	TGTGCCAGCAGCTTAGTCAGCGGGAGAGCAGAGACCCAGTACTTC
few	NA	TRBJ1-2	TRBV18	CASSPSGSQNGYTF	TGTGCCAGCTCCCCTTCCGGGTCCCAGAATGGCTACACCTTC
NA	NA	TRBJ1-2	TRBV19	CASTAFYGYTF	TGTGCCAGTACAGCGTTCTATGGCTACACCTTC
once	NA	TRBJ1-2	TRBV5-5	CASAAGPNYGYTF	TGTGCCAGCGCCGCGGGGCCTAACTATGGCTACACCTTC
once	NA	TRBJ1-6	TRBV7-3	CASSLDNMNSPLHF	TGTGCCAGCAGCTTAGACAACATGAATTCACCCCTCCACTTT
NA	NA	TRBJ1-4	TRBV19	CASSMGGGANEKLFF	TGTGCCAGTAGTATGGGCGGGGGCGCTAATGAAAAACTGTTTTTT
NA	TRBD2	TRBJ2-3	TRBV7-6	CASSPVGRGGIRNTDTQYF	TGTGCCAGCAGCCCGGTAGGCCGGGGGGGCATTCGTAACACAGATACGCAGTATTTT
NA	NA	TRBJ1-4	TRBV29-1	CSVGRPGEKLFF	TGCAGCGTCGGGAGGCCAGGGGAAAAACTGTTTTTT
NA	NA	TRBJ1-2	TRBV24-1	CATSDFHVGGYTF	TGTGCCACCAGTGATTTCCATGTCGGGGGCTACACCTTC
once	NA	TRBJ1-1	TRBV18	CASSPGERAMAFF	TGTGCCAGCTCGCCTGGCGAGCGGGCCATGGCTTTCTTT
NA	TRBD2	TRBJ2-1	TRBV6-4	CASSEGAGVHEQFF	TGTGCCAGCAGTGAAGGAGCGGGAGTCCATGAGCAGTTCTTC
NA	NA	TRBJ1-2	TRBV29-1	CSVERLAGGSYTF	TGCAGCGTTGAGCGCCTCGCCGGGGGGAGCTACACCTTC
once	NA	TRBJ1-2	TRBV6-1	CASSEVRGTALNYGYTF	TGTGCCAGCAGTGAAGTTAGGGGTACGGCACTTAACTATGGCTACACCTTC
NA	TRBD1	TRBJ1-2	TRBV9	CASSPSRGPAIGYTF	TGTGCCAGCAGCCCATCAAGGGGGCCCGCCATCGGCTACACCTTC
NA	NA	TRBJ1-5	TRBV6-2/TRBV6-3	CASSYTGLRQPQHF	TGTGCCAGCAGTTACACAGGGTTACGGCAGCCCCAGCATTTT
NA	TRBD2	TRBJ2-2	TRBV2	CASSKQGWTSGSGTGELFF	TGTGCCAGCAGTAAACAGGGGTGGACTAGCGGGAGTGGTACCGGGGAGCTGTTTTTT
NA	NA	TRBJ1-5	TRBV7-9	CASSRGVNQPQHF	TGTGCCAGCAGCCGGGGAGTTAATCAGCCCCAGCATTTT
NA	NA	TRBJ2-4	TRBV19	CASRGRRGTAKNIQYF	TGTGCCAGCAGAGGTCGCAGGGGAACAGCCAAAAACATTCAGTACTTC
NA	TRBD1	TRBJ1-5	TRBV7-2	CASSKGQGAKPQHF	TGTGCCAGCAGCAAAGGACAGGGGGCTAAGCCCCAGCATTTT